This T cell receptor (beta chain) was identified in a study of Ad26.COV2.S vaccination and SARS-CoV-2 variants. Specified treatment: some 20 received Ad26.COV2.S at low or high dose, single or two shots; 5 received placebo; per-sample allocation not given. The samples were gathered on day 63 after the first injection of vaccine or placebo. Trimming removed 5 bases at V and 8 bases at J, with 10 bases between. Germline loops: CDR1 SNHLY, CDR2 FYNNEI. This CDR3 contains 12 residues. Using immunoSEQ multiplex PCR, the repertoire was profiled, and TCRdb retains in-frame clones only, with some absent. The sample gives 300,000 to 400,000 clones, approximately 86% of which show up once; about 11% is in the top ten.

The TCR originated in a person between 18 and 65 years old who received the Ad26.COV2.S COVID-19 vaccine or a placebo. V is TRBV2 and J is TRBJ2-1; a weak D match, TRBD2 (5 bases). The sample in question was peripheral blood, obtained in a trial of Ad26.COV2.S vaccine versus placebo. CDR3 sequence (DNA): TGTGCCAGCAGTACTAGTCGGTATGAGCAGTTCTTC. Protein sequence: CASSTSRYEQFF.